Below are 9 T cell receptor beta chains sequenced from a single sample in a study of shared clonotypes between healthy human individuals. Sequencing used immunoSEQ multiplex PCR; TCRdb keeps in-frame clones, though not all of them. The data contain about 1.5 million clones, 95% to 99% of them seen just once; the ten biggest clones take up roughly 0.45%. Sequenced: naive CD4+ T cells sorted from blood. Sample subset: CD45RA+ positively selected. The receptors shown here come from a man aged 30 to 45 in good health.

This rearrangement joins TRBV14 to TRBJ1-1, with 8 bases aligning to TRBD1. Trimming took 4 bases from V and 0 from J; bases not matched to a gene: 7. Germline loops: CDR1 SGHDN, CDR2 FVKESK. CDR3 length: 16 residues. CDR3 residues: CASSPLGQGVNTEAFF. The CDR3 DNA follows: TGTGCCAGCAGCCCTCTCGGACAGGGAGTGAACACTGAAGCTTTCTTT.

This chain links TRBV5-1 with TRBJ2-1; TRBD2 matches 9 bases. This CDR3 contains 16 residues. The germline gives CDR1 SGHRS, CDR2 YFSETQ. Germline trimming cut 5 bases from V and 1 base from J; bases unmatched to any gene: 7. The CDR3 is CASRPRTSESYNEQFF. The CDR3 coding sequence is TGCGCCAGCAGACCCCGGACTAGCGAATCCTACAATGAGCAGTTCTTC.

V is TRBV11-2 and J is TRBJ2-1; the D gene is possibly TRBD1 (5 bases). V lost 0 bases, J lost 9 bases, and 12 bases lay in between. The CDR3 contains 14 residues. CDR1 and CDR2 (germline): SGHAT, FQNNGV. CDR3 in amino acids: CASSLDVQVGEQFF. The CDR3 DNA sequence: TGTGCCAGCAGCTTAGATGTACAGGTGGGTGAGCAGTTCTTC.

The chain recombines TRBV7-6 with TRBJ2-5; 10 nucleotides agree with TRBD2. In germline, CDR1 is SGHVS, CDR2 FNYEAQ. V shed 5 bases, J shed 5 bases, and the junction held 2 bases outside the gene matches. The CDR3 has 13 amino acids. CDR3 sequence: CASSLGLAETQYF. DNA for the CDR3: TGTGCCAGCAGCCTGGGACTAGCGGAGACCCAGTACTTC. The entire variable domain, with the rest obtained from reference TRBV7-6 and TRBJ2-5, is as follows: GAGVSQSPRYKVTKRGQDVALRCDPISGHVSLYWYRQALGQGPEFLTYFNYEAQQDKSGLPNDRFSAERPEGSISTLTIQRTEQRDSAMYRCASSLGLAETQYFGPGTRLLVL.

The CDR3 loop reads CASSLGGQANEKLFF. The DNA for the CDR3 is TGCGCCAGCAGCTTGGGGGGACAGGCCAATGAAAAACTGTTTTTT. V gene TRBV5-1 combines with J gene TRBJ1-4; 8 nucleotides match TRBD1. Germline V lookup: CDR1 SGHRS, CDR2 YFSETQ. Trimming at V came to 0 bases and at J to 5 bases, leaving 3 bases not matched to a gene. This CDR3 contains 15 residues.

The V gene is TRBV7-9, the J gene TRBJ2-5, with D maybe TRBD1 (6 bases). Deletions cut 2 bases from V and 5 bases from J, with 12 bases between. The CDR3 runs 14 residues. Germline V gives CDR1 SEHNR, CDR2 FQNEAQ (reference sequence). CDR3 nucleotides: TGTGCCAGCAGCTTAAGGCAGGGGCTGGAGACCCAGTACTTC. It encodes CASSLRQGLETQYF.

The chain recombines TRBV28 with TRBJ2-1; possible D gene TRBD1, 5 bases. CDR3 size: 13 residues. The ends were cut back, 3 bases at V and 9 bases at J, with 12 bases in the middle. CDR1 MDHEN and CDR2 SYDVKM come from the germline V gene. The CDR3 here is CASSFGLQGEQFF. CDR3 nucleotides: TGTGCCAGCAGTTTTGGTCTGCAGGGTGAGCAGTTCTTC.

The rearrangement joins TRBV2 to TRBJ2-7; D may be TRBD1 (5 bases). V shed 3 bases and J shed 3 bases, with 9 bases lying between them. CDR3 length equals 13 residues. Germline loops: CDR1 SNHLY, CDR2 FYNNEI. DNA of the CDR3: TGTGCCAGCAGTGAGGCCAGGGTCTACGAGCAGTACTTC. Its translation is CASSEARVYEQYF.

V gene TRBV5-1 combines with J gene TRBJ2-2; TRBD1 might be the D (6 bases). Per germline, CDR1 SGHRS and CDR2 YFSETQ. Trimming removed 4 bases at V and 5 bases at J, with 15 bases between. The CDR3 length is 15 residues. The CDR3 sequence is CASSTGTPGTGELFF. For the CDR3, the DNA is TGCGCCAGCAGCACGGGGACACCCGGAACCGGGGAGCTGTTTTTT.